This TCR beta chain was captured by sequencing in a study of T cells in Graves' hyperthyroidism and ophthalmopathy. Study observations and caveats: The authors' 13 V-J model separated ophthalmopathy from stable hyperthyroidism. Blood held most thyroid clonotypes expanded above 0.001 frequency.

The V and J ends lost 5 bases and 4 bases, in that order; junction bases with no gene match: 9. The CDR3 has 15 residues. Germline V gene lookup returns CDR1 SGHKS and CDR2 YYEKEE (reference sequence). This clonotype was seen repeatedly, ten times or more. The antigen is unknown. Those patients with uncontrolled infection, other autoimmune disease, pregnancy or lactation were excluded. Researchers took RNA transcripts and amplified the TCR beta CDR3 regions from them. A first-round RT-PCR of the TCR CDR3 used the HTBI primer set. Using its own MiXCR run on the multiplex PCR reads, TCRdb lists one record per CDR3 protein. The table shows about 200,000 distinct CDR3 sequences, with approximately 16% occurring only once.

The receptor comes from a middle-aged man with Graves' hyperthyroidism. The specimen sequenced was blood. The genes are TRBV5-5 and TRBJ2-1, with 7 bases aligning to TRBD1. The CDR3 nucleotides are TGTGCCAGCAGAACCCCTGGGGACAGTTACAATGAGCAGTTCTTC. It encodes CASRTPGDSYNEQFF.